This record concerns one TCR beta chain sequence. People who had autoimmune disease history or systemic immunosuppression were excluded. The timepoints at which blood was sampled were baseline, cycle 4 day 1, and cycle 7 day 1. This entry belongs to a study of OX40 agonist ivuxolimab in advanced cancers. As for the study in general: About 40% of patients had received prior checkpoint inhibitor therapy.

The ends lost 0 bases at V and 3 bases at J; junction bases unmatched: 3. CDR3 length equals 15 residues. Looked up from germline, CDR1 is LGHNA and CDR2 is YSLEER. Only in-frame clones appear in the TCRdb table, and some are missing; sequencing was by immunoSEQ multiplex PCR. This table has fewer than 90,000 clones, about 85% appearing once. The chain combines TRBV4-3 with TRBJ2-7; 9 bases are a match to TRBD1. This specimen consisted of CD4+ or CD8+ T cells sorted from blood, obtained in a trial of the OX40 agonist ivuxolimab. This TCR was sampled from an adult with an advanced solid tumor such as melanoma, head and neck, liver or kidney cancer. CDR3 protein: CASSQEGQGHYEQYF. The CDR3 DNA is TGCGCCAGCAGCCAAGAGGGACAGGGACACTACGAGCAGTACTTC.